The clone carrying this T cell receptor (beta chain) was recorded only once. Documented time point: peripheral blood 6 weeks after treatment start. This specimen comes from a study of PD-L1 blockade in urothelial cancer. Study-wide context: Bladder-origin urothelial cancer in males covered about 90% of the 29 patients. In terms of prior chemotherapy, patients had received 0 to 3 regimens.

Here immunoSEQ multiplex PCR was the method, and the copy in TCRdb shows in-frame clones only, minus some. Of around 53,000 clones in the sample, approximately 85% were seen once. The material was PBMCs, obtained around atezolizumab (anti-PD-L1) treatment. This clonotype originated in a man between 45 and 60 years old with urothelial cancer.

CDR3 nucleotides: TGTGCCAGCAGCCCGAAAGACAGAACGAGACAAGAGACCCAGTACTTC. Amino acids: CASSPKDRTRQETQYF. This chain uses TRBV14 with TRBJ2-5, with a tentative D call TRBD1 (5 bases). The CDR3 is made up of 16 amino acids. V shed 4 bases and J shed 2 bases, with 17 bases lying between them. Germline V CDR1 and CDR2: SGHDN, FVKESK.